One sample yielded the 32 T cell receptor beta chains listed below, sequenced in a study of shared clonotypes between healthy human individuals. Data came from immunoSEQ multiplex PCR; TCRdb stores just in-frame clones and leaves some out. The repertoire holds hundreds of thousands of clones, 70% to 80% seen once, with 12% in the top ten. The sequencing sample was made of PBMCs. The origin of the receptors is a woman aged 40-49 years in good health. Some clones in this sample may be carry-over from other donors' samples.

J is TRBJ1-1 and V is TRBV5-1; 8 bases fit TRBD1. The CDR3 sequence is 16 residues long. V shed 1 base, J shed 2 bases, and the junction held 7 bases outside the gene matches. Germline V lookup: CDR1 SGHRS, CDR2 YFSETQ. As DNA, the CDR3 is TGCGCCAGCAGCTTGCGGACAGGGATTTTAAACACTGAAGCTTTCTTT. Its protein is CASSLRTGILNTEAFF. Drawing the rest from reference TRBV5-1 and TRBJ1-1, the complete variable domain is KAGVTQTPRYLIKTRGQQVTLSCSPISGHRSVSWYQQTPGQGLQFLFEYFSETQRNKGNFPGRFSGRQFSNSRSEMNVSTLELGDSALYLCASSLRTGILNTEAFFGQGTRLTVV.

This chain connects TRBV18 to TRBJ1-4; D uncertain. Trimming cost V 5 bases and J 1 base, with 14 bases left between them. Per the germline V gene, CDR1 is KGHSH and CDR2 is LQKENI. This CDR3 has 16 amino acids. CDR3 DNA sequence: TGTGCCAGCTCATCCCTCGGACGACAAACTAATGAAAAACTGTTTTTT. Its translation is CASSSLGRQTNEKLFF. Using reference TRBV18 and TRBJ1-4 for the parts outside the CDR3, the full variable domain is NAGVMQNPRHLVRRRGQEARLRCSPMKGHSHVYWYRQLPEEGLKFMVYLQKENIIDESGMPKERFSAEFPKEGPSILRIQQVVRGDSAAYFCASSSLGRQTNEKLFFGSGTQLSVL.

The chain has TRBV4-3 and TRBJ2-7; the match to TRBD2 covers 12 bases. The CDR3 contains 18 residues. CDR1 and CDR2 from the germline V gene are LGHNA and YSLEER. The ends lost 0 bases at V and 5 bases at J; junction bases unmatched: 11. The CDR3 DNA reads TGCGCCAGCAGCCAAGAATTGGTACTAGCGGGAGGTAGGAACGAGCAGTACTTC. It translates to CASSQELVLAGGRNEQYF.

Points on this clone: A far larger clone is one base from this, pointing to a likely read error. Within the sample, other DNA sequences also encode this same CDR3. The CDR3, as DNA: TGTGCCAGCAGTGAAAGGGCTTCCCAGCAGGGAGATACACAGTATTTT. It is translated as CASSERASQQGDTQYF. The chain has TRBV2 and TRBJ2-3; D may correspond to TRBD1 or TRBD2 (5 bases each). This CDR3 comprises 16 residues. Looked up from germline, CDR1 is SNHLY and CDR2 is FYNNEI.

J is TRBJ2-5 and V is TRBV30; 7 bases map to TRBD2. The CDR3 covers 15 residues. Germline V lookup: CDR1 GTSNPN, CDR2 SVGIG (reference sequence). With 0 bases clipped from V and 4 bases from J, the junction kept 8 bases outside the gene matches. CDR3 DNA: TGTGCCTGGAGTGTTGGTTCCGCGGGAGTAGAGACCCAGTACTTC. Protein product: CAWSVGSAGVETQYF.

This chain links TRBV5-1 with TRBJ1-4; perhaps TRBD1 as D (6 bases). The CDR3 has 17 amino acids. Germline CDR1 reads SGHRS; CDR2 reads YFSETQ. Trimming removed 3 bases at V and 4 bases at J, with 19 bases between. CDR3 nucleotides: TGCGCCAGCAGCTCGAGGACAGTACCCCTGGGTAATGAAAAACTGTTTTTT. It is translated as CASSSRTVPLGNEKLFF.

The CDR3 spells CASSESGTLGTQYF. The CDR3 DNA reads as TGTGCCAGCAGTGAGAGCGGGACTTTGGGGACCCAGTACTTC. The V call is TRBV2, the J call TRBJ2-5; TRBD2 aligns across 7 bases. The CDR3 extends over 14 amino acids. Germline V gene sequence: CDR1 SNHLY, CDR2 FYNNEI. Trimming cost V 3 bases and J 7 bases; bases outside gene matches: 8. Supplemented by reference TRBV2 and TRBJ2-5, the full variable domain reads EPEVTQTPSHQVTQMGQEVILRCVPISNHLYFYWYRQILGQKVEFLVSFYNNEISEKSEIFDDQFSVERPDGSNFTLKIRSTKLEDSAMYFCASSESGTLGTQYFGPGTRLLVL.

V is TRBV7-2 and J is TRBJ2-5; D unresolved. Trimming removed 5 bases at V and 9 bases at J, with 16 bases between. The CDR3 covers 13 residues. From germline, CDR1 is SGHTA and CDR2 FQGNSA. The CDR3 reads CASSPRLLSAQYF. Here the CDR3 DNA reads TGTGCCAGCAGCCCTCGACTCCTGTCGGCCCAGTACTTC.

The rearrangement joins TRBV2 to TRBJ2-1, with 10 bases matching TRBD1. V lost 7 bases, J lost 4 bases, and 13 bases stayed unmatched. The CDR3 has 17 residues. Germline loops: CDR1 SNHLY, CDR2 FYNNEI. The CDR3 DNA is TGTGCCAGCAACCCTCGCGGGACAGGGGTTTTATACAATGAGCAGTTCTTC. Translation gives CASNPRGTGVLYNEQFF.

The V call is TRBV28, the J call TRBJ1-5, with D possibly being TRBD1 (5 bases). The CDR3 has 16 amino acids. Germline V gene sequence: CDR1 MDHEN, CDR2 SYDVKM. Trimming pared 6 bases from V and 7 bases from J, leaving 22 bases between. The CDR3 DNA reads as TGTGCCAGCAGGTCGCCCGGGGGTAATGCGTACCAGCCCCAGCATTTT. Encoded protein: CASRSPGGNAYQPQHF. Looking up the rest from reference TRBV28 and TRBJ1-5 gives the full variable domain: DVKVTQSSRYLVKRTGEKVFLECVQDMDHENMFWYRQDPGLGLRLIYFSYDVKMKEKGDIPEGYSVSREKKERFSLILESASTNQTSMYLCASRSPGGNAYQPQHFGDGTRLSIL.

The rearrangement links TRBV4-2 to TRBJ2-1; a weak D match, TRBD1 (5 bases). CDR1 and CDR2 (germline): LGHNA, YNFKEQ. CDR3 length equals 15 residues. V was shortened by 1 base and J by 4 bases, with 11 bases between the two germline ends. CDR3 protein: CASSQGTRVYNEQFF. CDR3 bases: TGTGCCAGCAGCCAAGGGACCAGGGTGTACAATGAGCAGTTCTTC.

V and J are TRBV6-5 and TRBJ2-5; D is uncertain. CDR3 size: 14 residues. V shed 0 bases and J shed 5 bases, with 10 bases lying between them. Germline V gene data show CDR1 as MNHEY and CDR2 as SVGAGI. The CDR3 loop is CASSYSTGSETQYF. The CDR3 nucleotides read TGTGCCAGCAGTTACTCTACGGGCTCGGAGACCCAGTACTTC.

This clone appeared many times. This sequence joins TRBV2 and TRBJ2-5; no reliable D call. The V gene lost 8 bases and the J gene lost 3 bases, with 13 bases spanning the gap. CDR3 length equals 13 residues. Germline values: CDR1 SNHLY, CDR2 FYNNEI. The DNA of the CDR3 is TGTGCCAGCCTTTTTGGCGTAGAAGAGACCCAGTACTTC. Translating gives CASLFGVEETQYF.

Only one count was recorded for this clone. The CDR3 region is CASTGGWTGLSDTQYF. The CDR3 coding sequence is TGTGCCAGCACTGGGGGGTGGACAGGGTTATCAGATACGCAGTATTTT. This chain joins TRBV2 and TRBJ2-3; 8 bases align to TRBD1. Unmatched junction bases numbered 13, after V lost 7 bases and J lost 4 bases. Germline assignment: CDR1 SNHLY and CDR2 FYNNEI. CDR3 length: 16 residues.

The chain is built from TRBV5-4 and TRBJ2-5, with 7 bases fitting TRBD2. The length of the CDR3 is 14 residues. The V gene end was trimmed by 4 bases and the J gene end by 5 bases; junction bases not matched to a gene: 8. Germline assignment: CDR1 SGHNT and CDR2 YYREEE (reference sequence). CDR3 nucleotide sequence: TGTGCCAGCAGCCCCAGGGAGGGGCTGGAGACCCAGTACTTC. Translation gives CASSPREGLETQYF.

The chain uses TRBV19 and TRBJ2-2; the match to TRBD1 covers 8 bases. This CDR3 has 16 residues. Germline values: CDR1 LNHDA, CDR2 SQIVND (reference sequence). The J segment lost 3 bases and the V segment lost 1 base, leaving 4 bases of the junction unmatched. DNA of the CDR3: TGTGCCAGTAGTATAGGGAACAGGGGGGACACCGGGGAGCTGTTTTTT. Translation gives CASSIGNRGDTGELFF.

The chain couples TRBV5-1 to TRBJ2-1; TRBD2 matches at 11 bases. CDR1 SGHRS and CDR2 YFSETQ come from the germline V gene. This CDR3 has 19 amino acids. V trimming: 4 bases; J trimming: 4 bases; junction bases outside the gene matches: 16. The CDR3 nucleotides are TGCGCCAGCAGCGCAGGACTAGCGGGTTCCCCCCCCCGATACAATGAGCAGTTCTTC. Translated, it gives CASSAGLAGSPPRYNEQFF.

This clone was counted once. This rearrangement joins TRBV28 to TRBJ2-7, with TRBD1 matching 9 bases. The CDR3 totals 15 residues. The V gene end was trimmed by 4 bases and the J gene end by 4 bases; junction bases not matched to a gene: 8. Germline V gene sequence: CDR1 MDHEN, CDR2 SYDVKM. CDR3 DNA: TGTGCCAGCAGTTCCTCCGGGACAGGGCAATACGAGCAGTACTTC. Encoded protein: CASSSSGTGQYEQYF.

The chain couples TRBV28 to TRBJ2-1; no clear D. This CDR3 has 16 amino acids. Germline CDR1 and CDR2: MDHEN and SYDVKM. Trimming pared 2 bases from V and 5 bases from J, leaving 16 bases between. The CDR3 DNA reads as TGTGCCAGCAGTTTACCGGGTGCTCGGGCGAACAATGAGCAGTTCTTC. This encodes CASSLPGARANNEQFF. Supplemented by reference TRBV28 and TRBJ2-1, the full variable domain reads DVKVTQSSRYLVKRTGEKVFLECVQDMDHENMFWYRQDPGLGLRLIYFSYDVKMKEKGDIPEGYSVSREKKERFSLILESASTNQTSMYLCASSLPGARANNEQFFGPGTRLTVL.

This chain uses TRBV9 with TRBJ1-5; 7 bases are a match to TRBD1. CDR3 length: 15 amino acids. J lost 3 bases, V lost 3 bases, and 6 bases had no gene match. Germline V gene sequence: CDR1 SGDLS, CDR2 YYNGEE. The CDR3 spells CASSGPGQPNQPQHF. The CDR3 region has the DNA TGTGCCAGCAGCGGTCCGGGACAGCCCAATCAGCCCCAGCATTTT.

Regarding this clone: This sequence may be a read error, since a much larger clone differs from it by one base. The genes are TRBV6-1 and TRBJ2-3, with 12 bases identical to TRBD2. This CDR3 comprises 16 residues. From germline, CDR1 is MNHNS and CDR2 SASEGT. The CDR3 nucleotides read TGTGCCAGCAGTGTCCTAGCGGGAGGGGTCACAGGTACGCAGTATTTT. It is translated as CASSVLAGGVTGTQYF.

There are a few counts of this clone. The gene calls are TRBV29-1 and TRBJ1-1; TRBD1 agrees at 7 bases. V was clipped by 7 bases and J by 0 bases; unmatched bases: 8. The CDR3 contains 14 residues. The germline gives CDR1 SQVTM, CDR2 ANQGSEA. CDR3 nucleotide sequence: TGCAGCGCTCGCAGGGGGGGGATGAACACTGAAGCTTTCTTT. Translating it yields CSARRGGMNTEAFF.

The V and J genes are TRBV19 and TRBJ2-1; D unclear. Germline lookup yields CDR1 LNHDA and CDR2 SQIVND (reference sequence). The CDR3 covers 15 residues. The V end lost 7 bases, the J end lost 6 bases, and 19 bases lay between the germline ends. The CDR3 region is CASNPFPDGPNEQFF. The DNA of the CDR3 is TGTGCCAGTAATCCATTTCCCGATGGCCCCAATGAGCAGTTCTTC. The variable domain in full, completed from reference TRBV19 and TRBJ2-1, reads DGGITQSPKYLFRKEGQNVTLSCEQNLNHDAMYWYRQDPGQGLRLIYYSQIVNDFQKGDIAEGYSVSREKKESFPLTVTSAQKNPTAFYLCASNPFPDGPNEQFFGPGTRLTVL.

The rearrangement links TRBV27 to TRBJ2-7, with 14 positions matching TRBD2. Per germline, CDR1 MNHEY and CDR2 SMNVEV (reference sequence). This CDR3 region has 16 residues. V lost 8 bases and J lost 6; bases outside the gene matches: 12. The CDR3 protein is CASSSPPGLAGVEQYF. DNA for the CDR3: TGTGCCAGCTCTAGCCCGCCGGGACTAGCGGGAGTCGAGCAGTACTTC.

The DNA for the CDR3 is TGTGCCAGCAGCTTAGGAGCGGGAGGGCAGTATGAGCAGTTCTTC. It translates to CASSLGAGGQYEQFF. The chain combines TRBV7-2 with TRBJ2-1, with 10 nucleotides matching TRBD2. This CDR3 is built from 15 residues. V lost 1 base, J lost 8 bases, and 5 bases stayed unmatched. Germline CDR1 reads SGHTA; CDR2 reads FQGNSA.

The gene calls are TRBV4-3 and TRBJ2-3, with TRBD2 as a possible D gene (5 bases). Germline CDR1 and CDR2: LGHNA and YSLEER. The V gene lost 3 bases and the J gene lost 0 bases, with 13 bases spanning the gap. CDR3 length: 16 amino acids. CDR3 protein: CASSHTGGSSTDTQYF. In DNA form, the CDR3 reads TGCGCCAGCAGCCATACCGGCGGGTCTAGCACAGATACGCAGTATTTT.

V gene TRBV19 combines with J gene TRBJ1-1; tentative D call: TRBD1 (5 bases). V shed 6 bases and J shed 2 bases, with 13 bases lying between them. This CDR3 spans 14 amino acids. Germline CDR1 is LNHDA and CDR2 is SQIVND (reference sequence). In DNA form, the CDR3 reads TGTGCCAGTAGGACCGGGGCCCAAAACACTGAAGCTTTCTTT. Translation gives CASRTGAQNTEAFF.

The chain employs TRBV2 and TRBJ1-4; TRBD1 matches at 12 bases. V lost 6 bases to trimming and J lost 7 bases; unmatched junction nucleotides: 9. The CDR3 totals 16 residues. Germline V lookup: CDR1 SNHLY, CDR2 FYNNEI. This CDR3 reads CASRVPGQGAGEKLFF. The CDR3 DNA reads TGTGCCAGCAGAGTCCCGGGACAGGGGGCAGGTGAAAAACTGTTTTTT. The full variable domain, in which reference TRBV2 and TRBJ1-4 provide the parts outside the CDR3, is EPEVTQTPSHQVTQMGQEVILRCVPISNHLYFYWYRQILGQKVEFLVSFYNNEISEKSEIFDDQFSVERPDGSNFTLKIRSTKLEDSAMYFCASRVPGQGAGEKLFFGSGTQLSVL.

The chain couples TRBV7-9 to TRBJ1-1; 9 nucleotides match TRBD1. V shed 5 bases and J 6 bases; nucleotides not matched to a gene: 4. The CDR3 covers 13 residues. From germline, CDR1 is SEHNR and CDR2 FQNEAQ (reference sequence). The CDR3 nucleotides read TGTGCCAGCAGCCGGGACAGGGACGCTGAAGCTTTCTTT. It translates to CASSRDRDAEAFF.

The CDR3 DNA follows: TGCAGCGTTGCGGGTGACAGGGGGATTGGTGGCTACACCTTC. Translated, it gives CSVAGDRGIGGYTF. The V call is TRBV29-1, the J call TRBJ1-2; TRBD1 agrees at 9 bases. The CDR3 runs to 14 residues. Germline CDR1 and CDR2: SQVTM and ANQGSEA. V lost 4 bases, J lost 7 bases, and 10 bases stayed unmatched.

In this sample, this clone turned up a few times. The V call is TRBV29-1, the J call TRBJ2-1; TRBD2 might be the D (5 bases). This CDR3 is 11 amino acids long. Germline V lookup: CDR1 SQVTM, CDR2 ANQGSEA. V shed 7 bases and J shed 9 bases, with 13 bases lying between them. CDR3 sequence reads: CSAGWEIEQFF. The CDR3 DNA sequence: TGCAGCGCCGGTTGGGAGATTGAGCAGTTCTTC.

The rearrangement links TRBV27 to TRBJ2-7; TRBD1 matches 8 bases. The germline CDR1 and CDR2 sequences are MNHEY and SMNVEV (reference sequence). With 0 bases clipped from V and 3 bases from J, the junction kept 4 bases outside the gene matches. This CDR3 comprises 15 residues. CDR3 region: CASSLSGDRGYEQYF. CDR3 bases: TGTGCCAGCAGTTTATCCGGAGACAGGGGCTACGAGCAGTACTTC.